The rows below give T cell receptor beta chains drawn from one sample of a study of blood T cell repertoires in COVID-19. Profiled with immunoSEQ multiplex PCR; TCRdb holds only in-frame clones, not every one. The sample lists more than 150,000 clones, 70% to 90% seen once, with 9.8% in the top ten. Sequences were obtained from peripheral blood. The receptor set was obtained from an elderly woman with acute or convalescent COVID-19. Each CDR3 is given with its conserved first and last residue. Each record gives: V gene, J gene, D gene, clone size, CDR3 DNA, CDR3 protein. The D gene is left open where the match is weak. Part of the rows lack a size; the others show once, few, many or a class for expanded clones.

V: TRBV7-2
J: TRBJ2-5
D: -
size: -
DNA: TGTGCCAGCAGCTTGGACGGGCGGCGGGAAGAGACCCAGTACTTC
CDR3: CASSLDGRREETQYF

V: TRBV19
J: TRBJ2-1
D: TRBD1
size: once
DNA: TGTGCCAGTAGTTCCGGGACAGGGATTTTTCCGGGAGAGGGTAATGAGCAGTTCTTC
CDR3: CASSSGTGIFPGEGNEQFF

V: TRBV5-4
J: TRBJ2-7
D: TRBD1
size: -
DNA: TGTGCCAGCAGCTGGGGACAGGCGTCCTACGAGCAGTACTTC
CDR3: CASSWGQASYEQYF

V: TRBV4-3
J: TRBJ2-7
D: TRBD1
size: few
DNA: TGCGCCAGCAGCCAAGGGACAGGGGGCTCCTACGAGCAGTACTTC
CDR3: CASSQGTGGSYEQYF

V: TRBV6-4
J: TRBJ1-1
D: -
size: -
DNA: TGTGCCACCCTATCCGAGGGATTAAAAGCTTTCTTT
CDR3: CATLSEGLKAFF

V: TRBV6-4
J: TRBJ2-3
D: TRBD2
size: -
DNA: TGTGCCAGCAGTGCCGGACTAGCGGACACAGATACGCAGTATTTT
CDR3: CASSAGLADTDTQYF

V: TRBV18
J: TRBJ2-7
D: -
size: once
DNA: TGTGCCAGCTCACCACAAGCCTCTACTTGGGTGGAGGAGCAGTACTTC
CDR3: CASSPQASTWVEEQYF

V: TRBV11-3
J: TRBJ2-2
D: -
size: -
DNA: TGTGCCAGCAGCTTAGATGGACCGGGGACCGGGGAGCTGTTTTTT
CDR3: CASSLDGPGTGELFF

V: TRBV5-1
J: TRBJ1-1
D: -
size: -
DNA: TGCGCCAGCAGCTTGGCCGGGGTCCCCACCACTGAAGCTTTCTTT
CDR3: CASSLAGVPTTEAFF

V: TRBV24-1
J: TRBJ2-3
D: TRBD2
size: -
DNA: TGTGCCACCAGTGACCCTACGACTAGCGGACTCACAGATACGCAGTATTTT
CDR3: CATSDPTTSGLTDTQYF

V: TRBV2
J: TRBJ1-2
D: -
size: -
DNA: TGTGCCAGCAGTGAATCAGGGTTGAAAAATGGCTACACCTTC
CDR3: CASSESGLKNGYTF

V: TRBV11-2
J: TRBJ2-7
D: -
size: once
DNA: TGTGCCAGCAGCCTTACCTACGAGCAGTACTTC
CDR3: CASSLTYEQYF

V: TRBV3-1/TRBV3-2
J: TRBJ1-1
D: TRBD1
size: -
DNA: TGTGCCAGCAGCCCGCTGGGACAGTGGAACACTGAAGCTTTCTTT
CDR3: CASSPLGQWNTEAFF

V: TRBV19
J: TRBJ2-1
D: TRBD2
size: once
DNA: TGTGCCAGTAGTGACGGGGGGGCCTACAATGAGCAGTTCTTC
CDR3: CASSDGGAYNEQFF

V: TRBV5-4
J: TRBJ2-7
D: -
size: few
DNA: TGTGCCAGCAGCGCCCCGACGGGTGTCGGGCAGTACTTC
CDR3: CASSAPTGVGQYF

V: TRBV5-4
J: TRBJ2-6
D: -
size: -
DNA: TGTGCCAGCAGCTTGGATGGGCAGGCCCCGGGGGGGGCCAACGTCCTGACTTTC
CDR3: CASSLDGQAPGGANVLTF

V: TRBV6-6
J: TRBJ1-2
D: -
size: -
DNA: TGTGCCAGCACCAACAGAGAGACCGGCTACACCTTC
CDR3: CASTNRETGYTF

V: TRBV7-2
J: TRBJ1-5
D: -
size: few
DNA: TGTGCCAGCAGTCTGGGGGAGGGTAGCAATCAGCCCCAGCATTTT
CDR3: CASSLGEGSNQPQHF

V: TRBV5-8
J: TRBJ2-5
D: TRBD1
size: -
DNA: TGTGCCAGCAGCTTGGTTTTTGGACAGGCGGGTGAGACCCAGTACTTC
CDR3: CASSLVFGQAGETQYF

V: TRBV5-4
J: TRBJ1-2
D: TRBD1
size: -
DNA: TGTGCCAGCAGCTGGGGGGACAGGGGTTTGAGTGGCTACACCTTC
CDR3: CASSWGDRGLSGYTF

V: TRBV7-2
J: TRBJ2-1
D: -
size: -
DNA: TGTGCCAGCAGCTTAGACTTTAACAATGAGCAGTTCTTC
CDR3: CASSLDFNNEQFF

V: TRBV9
J: TRBJ1-1
D: -
size: -
DNA: TGTGCCAGCAGCCCAGGACAGAGGAACACTGAAGCTTTCTTT
CDR3: CASSPGQRNTEAFF

V: TRBV7-2
J: TRBJ1-1
D: -
size: -
DNA: TGTGCCAGCAGCTTAGTGGGGGGTGGAAACACTGAAGCTTTCTTT
CDR3: CASSLVGGGNTEAFF

V: TRBV14
J: TRBJ1-3
D: -
size: -
DNA: TGTGCCAGCAGCCAAGTACGTCCCGCGGGGGGAAACACCATATATTTT
CDR3: CASSQVRPAGGNTIYF

V: TRBV4-1
J: TRBJ2-4
D: -
size: -
DNA: TGCGCCAGCAGCCAAGAAGTGACAGTCCCGGGCATTCAGTACTTC
CDR3: CASSQEVTVPGIQYF

V: TRBV5-1
J: TRBJ2-3
D: TRBD1
size: -
DNA: TGCGCCAGCAGCCCATTAGGGACAGGGGGCACAGATACGCAGTATTTT
CDR3: CASSPLGTGGTDTQYF

V: TRBV3-1/TRBV3-2
J: TRBJ1-1
D: TRBD1
size: -
DNA: TGTGCCAGCAGCCGAACAGGGGGCCTGAACACTGAAGCTTTCTTT
CDR3: CASSRTGGLNTEAFF

V: TRBV4-1
J: TRBJ2-6
D: TRBD2
size: -
DNA: TGCGCCAGCAGCCAACCCGGGACTAGAACGTCTGGGGCCAACGTCCTGACTTTC
CDR3: CASSQPGTRTSGANVLTF

V: TRBV11-2
J: TRBJ2-5
D: -
size: -
DNA: TGTGCCAGCAGCTTCGAAGAGACCCAGTACTTC
CDR3: CASSFEETQYF

V: TRBV5-8
J: TRBJ1-5
D: -
size: once
DNA: TGTGCCAGCAGCCGTAACAGGGAACAGCCCCAGCATTTT
CDR3: CASSRNREQPQHF

V: TRBV5-1
J: TRBJ2-7
D: -
size: -
DNA: TGCGCCAGCAGCTTATTACAGGGATCCGAGCAGTACTTC
CDR3: CASSLLQGSEQYF

V: TRBV29-1
J: TRBJ2-1
D: TRBD2
size: few
DNA: TGCAGCGCTGAGGGGGGACTAGCTTCGGGATCCTACAATGAGCAGTTCTTC
CDR3: CSAEGGLASGSYNEQFF

V: TRBV6-5
J: TRBJ2-1
D: TRBD2
size: -
DNA: TGTGCCAGCATCACGACTAGCGGGGACAGCAATGAGCAGTTCTTC
CDR3: CASITTSGDSNEQFF

V: TRBV2
J: TRBJ1-2
D: TRBD1
size: -
DNA: TGTGCCAGCAGTGCACCTTCAGGGACAGGGAGCTATGGCTACACCTTC
CDR3: CASSAPSGTGSYGYTF

V: TRBV11-2
J: TRBJ2-1
D: -
size: -
DNA: TGTGCCAGCAGCTTAGGGTTCAGAAGCTCCTACAATGAGCAGTTCTTC
CDR3: CASSLGFRSSYNEQFF

V: TRBV6-2/TRBV6-3
J: TRBJ2-5
D: -
size: once
DNA: TGTGCCAGCAGTTCCTTGCGCGGGCAGACCCAGTACTTC
CDR3: CASSSLRGQTQYF

V: TRBV18
J: TRBJ2-7
D: TRBD1
size: -
DNA: TGTGCCAGCTCACGGGACAGGGAATACGAGCAGTACTTC
CDR3: CASSRDREYEQYF

V: TRBV5-6
J: TRBJ2-5
D: -
size: -
DNA: TGTGCCAGCAGCATCCAGGGGTTAGGGACCCAGTACTTC
CDR3: CASSIQGLGTQYF

V: TRBV25-1
J: TRBJ2-5
D: -
size: once
DNA: TGTGCCAGCAGTGAAAGGGGGGGAGGGGCGGAGACCCAGTACTTC
CDR3: CASSERGGGAETQYF

V: TRBV9
J: TRBJ2-2
D: TRBD2
size: -
DNA: TGTGCCAGCAGCCCACCGCCGGGACTAGCGGTCGCGAACACCGGGGAGCTGTTTTTT
CDR3: CASSPPPGLAVANTGELFF

V: TRBV4-3
J: TRBJ1-6
D: -
size: -
DNA: TGCGCCAGCAGCCCCACAGGGCCCCCGCTGTCACCCCTCCACTTT
CDR3: CASSPTGPPLSPLHF